This T cell receptor beta chain stems from a study of neoadjuvant nivolumab and ipilimumab in lung cancer (dated by TCRdb to about 2020). For context, the study as a whole: Intravenous nivolumab was dosed at 3 mg/kg on days 1, 15 and 29, and in the combination arm ipilimumab 1 mg/kg was added on day 1 only. The primary trial endpoint was the major pathologic response (MPR) rate in the intention-to-treat population in each study arm. Of the 44 patients with operable NSCLC treated in the trial, roughly 23 were randomized to nivolumab monotherapy and roughly 21 to nivolumab plus ipilimumab. The study compared TCR repertoires in pretherapy (baseline) peripheral blood with TCR repertoires in tumors resected at surgery following neoadjuvant immune checkpoint blockade. Matched pretherapy and resected tumor pairs were analyzed for seven patients: four treated with nivolumab and three with nivolumab plus ipilimumab. The research as a whole found: Resected tumors had greater TCR richness and clonality than tumor-adjacent uninvolved lung, and increases were observed in more dual-therapy-treated tumors. TCR sequencing was performed in a small number of samples. Richness in tumors resected after neoadjuvant therapy showed a positive correlation with pretherapy blood TCR richness (Spearman R ~ 0.82). From pretherapy to surgery, tumor T-cell richness and clonality increased in three of three dual-therapy tumors but in only two of four nivolumab-treated tumors. No significant correlation was found between TCR clonality and pathologic tumor regression, and only a single major-pathologic-response sample was available for the analysis of TCR clonality versus pathologic tumor regression.

The time point label on this specimen signifies: at surgical resection after neoadjuvant nivolumab +/- ipilimumab. Samples came from the phase 2 randomized NEOSTAR trial, which tested neoadjuvant nivolumab or nivolumab plus ipilimumab followed by surgery in operable NSCLC. For CDR1 and CDR2, the germline V gene (reference sequence) lists LNHDA and SQIVND. Reading from cysteine to phenylalanine, the CDR3 counts 18 amino acids. Only the CDR3 part of the read is kept: 54 bases, read in frame from the first base. The germline ends are 21 bases apart after V is trimmed by 4 bases and J by 2 bases. In regard to this clone: Its antigen is unknown. No quality values exist for individual bases; no much larger clone is one base distant.

Library preparation used the immunoSEQ multiplex PCR assay. On the study's bioinformatics: Richness and clonality were used to summarize the repertoires, and clones that significantly expanded or contracted between pre- and post-therapy samples were identified. This is the immuneACCESS table as TCRdb keeps it, with only in-frame sequences that have V and J called. A part of the clones is gone; compared with another copy, unresolved V genes explain less than half, and the rest is unexplained. Clone size and the V and J calls come from that table; the DNA yielded D and trimming. This sample comprises 28,000 or so clones, 83% of them detected only once. 5.1% of the sample is taken by the ten largest.

Sequences were derived from tumor tissue, sampled after neoadjuvant nivolumab, alone or with ipilimumab, at or shortly before surgery. The rearranged segments are TRBV19 and TRBJ2-1; 6 matching bases give a weak D call of TRBD2. The TCR originated in an adult with non-small cell lung cancer. The CDR3 protein sequence reads: CASSTLPFPGGTYNEQFF. The nucleotide sequence reads TGTGCCAGTAGTACCCTACCTTTTCCTGGAGGGACCTACAATGAGCAGTTCTTC.